The sequence of this T cell receptor (beta chain) was determined in a study of T-cell reconstitution after alpha-beta-depleted transplantation in children. General study findings and limits: Counts and diversity of T cells one year after transplant came mostly from newly produced T cells. Surviving thymic progenitors and recipient T cells were the source of high TCRbeta diversity at day 60 in some patients.

Unique molecular identifiers were incorporated into the prepared TCRbeta library. TCRdb passed the PCR reads through MiXCR, listing each CDR3 protein once. Counted here are roughly 50,000 distinct CDR3 sequences, 35% to 55% occurring once; the ten biggest clones make up about 98%. Trimming shortened V by 0 bases and J by 1 base, and 6 bases separated the two germline ends. Germline-derived CDR1 and CDR2 are DFQATT and SNEGSKA (reference sequence). The CDR3 is made up of 13 amino acids. This clonotype showed up just a few times. Its antigen is currently unknown. This specimen consisted of PBMCs, mostly from graft donor cells, obtained 360 days after TCRalphabeta/CD19-depleted stem cell transplant. This receptor was identified in a male patient younger than 18 who had a stem cell transplant for acute lymphoblastic leukemia, so the T cells may come from the graft donor. This chain links TRBV20-1 with TRBJ2-5; D is unresolved. This chain's CDR3 is CSAREAFQETQYF. CDR3 DNA: TGCAGTGCTAGAGAGGCCTTCCAAGAGACCCAGTACTTC.